The rows below give T cell receptor beta chains drawn from one sample of a study of blood T cell repertoires in COVID-19. Assay used: immunoSEQ multiplex PCR; TCRdb lists only in-frame clones, some missing. The data hold about 230,000 clones, with 65% to 90% observed a single time. The sequencing sample was made of peripheral blood. All receptors come from a woman in her fifties or sixties with acute or convalescent COVID-19. The conserved cysteine and the conserved F or W are not part of the CDR3 here. D genes are given only for firm matches.

j_call	d_call	v_call	cdr3_aa
TRBJ1-5	TRBD1	TRBV24-1	ATSRQGSNQPQH
TRBJ1-2	NA	TRBV29-1	SVEGVGATYGYT
TRBJ1-1	NA	TRBV7-2	ASSWGTRNTEAF
TRBJ1-5	NA	TRBV18	ASSRSGGGPQH
TRBJ1-1	NA	TRBV28	ASTKGKAGWATEAF
TRBJ1-2	NA	TRBV30	AWSRRESGGYT
TRBJ2-7	TRBD1	TRBV4-1	ASSQGDRAGEQY
TRBJ2-5	TRBD1	TRBV19	ASSQGVSPETQY
TRBJ1-3	NA	TRBV19	ASSITGRGTGNTIY
TRBJ2-7	TRBD2	TRBV4-2	ASSKYRAGGYEQY
TRBJ2-1	NA	TRBV5-1	ASSLTGTVYNEQF
TRBJ1-2	TRBD1	TRBV29-1	SVDQGAPGSGYT
TRBJ2-5	TRBD1	TRBV28	ASSHQGASVETQY
TRBJ2-5	TRBD1	TRBV10-3	AIRRDSQETQY
TRBJ2-5	TRBD2	TRBV5-4	ASSERPTSGGLKETQY
TRBJ2-7	NA	TRBV7-2	ASSLETAASYEQY
TRBJ2-3	TRBD2	TRBV27	ASGDGGATDTQY
TRBJ2-5	NA	TRBV2	ASSVEGGETQY
TRBJ1-2	NA	TRBV28	ASSSGGRDGYT
TRBJ1-2	NA	TRBV20-1	SAANRHT
TRBJ2-1	NA	TRBV28	ATDEQF
TRBJ2-5	NA	TRBV6-5	ASGGLRGETQY
TRBJ2-1	NA	TRBV20-1	SASEGHNEQF
TRBJ1-2	TRBD1	TRBV2	ASTGQRYGYT
TRBJ1-1	NA	TRBV7-9	ASSSNGQMNTEAF
TRBJ1-2	TRBD1	TRBV4-2	ASSSRTGGYGYT
TRBJ1-1	NA	TRBV6-5	ASSYYGGAEETEAF
TRBJ1-5	NA	TRBV19	ASSSGHLNQPQH
TRBJ2-3	NA	TRBV10-2	ASTTETTDTQY
TRBJ2-2	TRBD1	TRBV4-1	ASSPPGTGGAGELF
TRBJ1-3	TRBD1	TRBV5-6	ASIRKGRGTNTIY
TRBJ2-5	NA	TRBV6-1	ASSENIRGTGWFVTQY
TRBJ2-1	NA	TRBV4-2	ASSRGPPGFSYNEQF
TRBJ2-1	TRBD1	TRBV4-3	ASSRLQDRGNFNEQF
TRBJ1-2	TRBD1	TRBV28	ASSGGTALKGYT
TRBJ2-5	TRBD1	TRBV18	ASSRQGQGQETQY
TRBJ1-4	NA	TRBV2	ASSVVKADEKLF
TRBJ1-4	NA	TRBV29-1	SVEGGTTNEKLF
TRBJ2-7	NA	TRBV9	ASSVEHGTYEQY
TRBJ2-1	TRBD1	TRBV27	ASSIAGTGLGTGPYNEQF
TRBJ1-2	TRBD1	TRBV4-3	ASSSDRGGGYT
TRBJ1-4	NA	TRBV28	ASSFSGTPNEKLF
TRBJ1-3	NA	TRBV9	ASTRGGNSGNTIY
TRBJ1-2	NA	TRBV4-1	ASSQEAQGLSYGYT
TRBJ1-4	TRBD1	TRBV2	ASSYRGLEEKLF
TRBJ1-4	NA	TRBV21-1	ASSNLLF
TRBJ2-3	TRBD2	TRBV4-3	ASSQGAPGGFTDTQY
TRBJ1-5	TRBD1	TRBV7-9	ASSIDRDQPQH
TRBJ2-1	TRBD2	TRBV6-1	ASSEPGGSSYNEQF
TRBJ2-1	TRBD2	TRBV4-1	ASSQGTSGSWSAEQF
TRBJ2-7	NA	TRBV6-5	ASSYGLYYEQY
TRBJ1-1	TRBD1	TRBV19	ASSPDRASYTEAF
TRBJ2-1	NA	TRBV19	ASSMAAVGYNEQF
TRBJ2-7	NA	TRBV5-5	ASTYTSGGGTYEQY
TRBJ2-3	NA	TRBV5-1	ASSLADSTDTQY
TRBJ1-5	TRBD1	TRBV28	ASRRTGDQQPQH
TRBJ2-7	NA	TRBV6-5	ASSSPPSWPSYEQY
TRBJ1-6	NA	TRBV9	ASSVGGYNSPLH